This T cell receptor (beta chain) was sequenced for a study of vaccination effects on CD4 cells after COVID-19 (dated by TCRdb to about 2022). For context, the study as a whole: Across the study, the median time from the second dose to post-vaccine sampling was 72 days (range 14 to 241). The study compared SARS-CoV-2 spike-specific CD4+ TCR repertoires before and after mRNA vaccination in COVID-19 convalescent patients and infection-naive vaccine recipients. A total of roughly 9 COVID-19 convalescent patients and a handful of SARS-CoV-2-naive healthy vaccine recipients were included in the full study. Cultures from other donors in the study were sequenced using the Oncomine TCR Beta short-read assay on an Illumina iSeq 100.

Taken from cysteine to phenylalanine, the CDR3 has 17 residues. Here the CDR3 DNA is all that survives: 51 bases in frame from base 1. CDR1 and CDR2, per the germline V gene (reference sequence), are SEHNR and FQNEAQ. The V end loses 5 bases and the J end loses 0 bases, and a stretch of 19 bases separates them. The ViraFEST assay stimulated PBMC with viral peptide pools and then used TCR sequencing to identify antigen-specific CD4+ T cell clonotypes by expansion. After around ten days of culture, CD4+ T cells were isolated with the EasySep CD4+ T cell isolation kit. Each participant got two doses of an mRNA SARS-CoV-2 vaccine, either BNT162b2 or mRNA-1273. None of the healthy vaccine recipients had a prior SARS-CoV-2 infection, which was confirmed by nucleocapsid antibody tests that came back negative both before and after vaccination. Two million PBMC per well were cultured in IMDM with around 5.3% human AB serum, around 10 IU/ml IL-2 and gentamicin, plus 10 ug/ml peptides. Half of the culture medium was replaced with fresh IL-2-containing medium on days 3 and 7. Unless noted otherwise, every peptide stimulation condition was grown in triplicate wells. PBMC were separated from whole blood using Ficoll-Paque Plus gradient centrifugation and were then either cryopreserved at -140C or used fresh. The spike proteins of SARS-CoV-2 and of the common cold coronaviruses HCoV-NL63, HCoV-OC43 and HCoV-229E were spanned by overlapping peptide pools. Genomic DNA was extracted from cultured CD4+ T cells with the QIAamp micro DNA kit.

As concerns this clone: This clone's antigen is unknown. Per-nucleotide qualities are absent, and no much larger clonotype sits a single base away.

What the research found in general, with its limitations: Limitations of the study were the small number of convalescent patients and the absence of early post-infection timepoints. Marked clonal contraction was observed in both infection-induced and vaccine-induced clones at late post-vaccination timepoints, consistent with waning T cell responses. Among healthy vaccine recipients, nearly all vaccine-induced clones were SARS-CoV-2 mono-reactive, and just 1 of 255 was cross-reactive with common cold coronaviruses.

The library relied on the immunoSEQ multiplex PCR assay. DNA from the CD4+ T cells that had been cultured and isolated underwent TCR beta CDR3 sequencing. Turning to the authors' computational methods: Non-productive TCR sequences were removed and reads were trimmed to the CDR3 region, keeping CDR3s of at least 7 amino acids. Antigen-specific clonotypes were identified with the MANAFEST web app by comparing expansion in peptide wells against reference cultures. To be called positive, a clone needed expansion at FDR<0.05 compared with the reference and with all other wells, an odds ratio greater than 5, and a frequency greater than 0.1% in two replicate wells. A clonotype was defined as cross-reactive if the clonotype was significantly expanded both in SARS-CoV-2 spike wells and in at least one common cold coronavirus spike condition. Using the stringdist R package, CDR3 similarity was measured by Levenshtein distance, and unrooted trees were constructed with ape in R 3.6.1. Held by TCRdb, this immuneACCESS table contains in-frame sequences only and omits some clones. Under half of the omission traces to an unresolved V gene where checked; the cause of the rest is unknown. V, J and clone size are those of that table, while D and trimming were read from the DNA. The sample table contains roughly 59,000 clones; only one count was recorded for 60% to 80% of them. In total, the top ten clones hold 2% of the sample.

Recombination linked TRBV7-9 to TRBJ1-2; the D gene is possibly TRBD1, with 5 bases matching. The starting material was CD4+ T cells from PBMCs cultured with HCoV-OC43 spike peptides, obtained after COVID-19 vaccination. The cell subset or site label, read with the paper, signifies: HCoV-OC43 spike overlapping peptide pool stimulation. This TCR came from a human donor who received a COVID-19 vaccine. The encoded CDR3 is CASSQNSDQGANYGYTF. The nucleotides are TGTGCCAGCAGCCAAAATTCGGACCAGGGTGCTAACTATGGCTACACCTTC.